These 4 T cell receptor beta chains originate from one sample sequenced in a study of immune heterogeneity within non-small cell lung tumors. In a multiplex PCR, 32 V and 13 J primers amplified TCR beta CDR3. TCRdb used MiXCR to reprocess the multiplex PCR reads, holding one entry per CDR3 protein. The sample holds 9,400 or so distinct CDR3 sequences, 30% to 35% seen once. Template material for each sample was 550 to 650 ng of bulk tumor genomic DNA. Far-apart biopsies, several per primary tumor, were taken during surgery. Each patient presented with untreated, newly diagnosed non-small cell lung cancer and received curative surgery. Sequencing was carried out using lung tumor tissue. The receptor source for this set is a man in his sixties with non-small cell lung cancer.

Ten or more counts support this clonotype. The chain employs TRBV18 and TRBJ2-1; 7 bases agree with TRBD1. With 2 bases clipped from V and 9 bases from J, the junction kept 7 bases outside the gene matches. CDR3 length: 14 residues. CDR1 is KGHSH, CDR2 LQKENI, per germline. The CDR3 reads CASSPRQGASEQFF. CDR3 sequence (DNA): TGTGCCAGCTCACCAAGACAGGGTGCGAGTGAGCAGTTCTTC.

Many counts were recorded for this clonotype. The chain uses TRBV2 and TRBJ1-2; 7 bases fit TRBD1. CDR1 is SNHLY and CDR2 is FYNNEI in the germline V gene. This CDR3 has 13 amino acids. V shed 4 bases, J shed 8 bases, and the junction held 7 bases outside the gene matches. The CDR3 nucleotides are TGTGCCAGCAGTGGCATACCAGGGGGAGGCTACACCTTC. Its translation is CASSGIPGGGYTF. The full variable domain, rest sourced from reference TRBV2 and TRBJ1-2, is EPEVTQTPSHQVTQMGQEVILRCVPISNHLYFYWYRQILGQKVEFLVSFYNNEISEKSEIFDDQFSVERPDGSNFTLKIRSTKLEDSAMYFCASSGIPGGGYTFGSGTRLTVV.

This clonotype appeared many times. The rearrangement joins TRBV9 to TRBJ2-1; 7 bases are a match to TRBD2. The CDR3 length is 14 residues. The J segment lost 6 bases and the V segment lost 6 bases, leaving 9 bases of the junction unmatched. Germline assignment: CDR1 SGDLS and CDR2 YYNGEE. CDR3 DNA: TGTGCCAGCAACCGAGCGGGAAAGGGCAATGAGCAGTTCTTC. Its protein is CASNRAGKGNEQFF.

In this sample, this clonotype turned up many times. The V call is TRBV9, the J call TRBJ1-3; D is unclear. With 5 bases removed from V and 0 bases from J, the gap between germline ends came to 12 bases. The CDR3 runs 15 residues. The germline CDR1 and CDR2 sequences are SGDLS and YYNGEE. The CDR3 sequence is CASSETVSSGNTIYF. CDR3 nucleotides: TGTGCCAGCAGTGAGACCGTCAGCTCTGGAAACACCATATATTTT.